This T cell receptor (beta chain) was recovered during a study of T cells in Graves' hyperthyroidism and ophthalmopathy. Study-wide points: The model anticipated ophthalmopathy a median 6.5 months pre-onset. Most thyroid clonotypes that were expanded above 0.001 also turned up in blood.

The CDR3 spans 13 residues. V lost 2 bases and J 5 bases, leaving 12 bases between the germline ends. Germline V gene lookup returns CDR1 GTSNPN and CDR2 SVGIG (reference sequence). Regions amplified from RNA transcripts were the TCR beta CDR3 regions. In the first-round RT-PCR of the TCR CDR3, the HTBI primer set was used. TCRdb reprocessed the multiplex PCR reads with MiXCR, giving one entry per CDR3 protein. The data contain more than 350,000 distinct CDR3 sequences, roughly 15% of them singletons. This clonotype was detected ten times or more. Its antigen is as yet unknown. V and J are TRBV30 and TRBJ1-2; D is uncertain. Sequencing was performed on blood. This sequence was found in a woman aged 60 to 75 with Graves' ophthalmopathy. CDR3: CAWSTGRMYGYTF. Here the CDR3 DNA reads TGTGCCTGGAGTACCGGCAGGATGTATGGCTACACCTTC.